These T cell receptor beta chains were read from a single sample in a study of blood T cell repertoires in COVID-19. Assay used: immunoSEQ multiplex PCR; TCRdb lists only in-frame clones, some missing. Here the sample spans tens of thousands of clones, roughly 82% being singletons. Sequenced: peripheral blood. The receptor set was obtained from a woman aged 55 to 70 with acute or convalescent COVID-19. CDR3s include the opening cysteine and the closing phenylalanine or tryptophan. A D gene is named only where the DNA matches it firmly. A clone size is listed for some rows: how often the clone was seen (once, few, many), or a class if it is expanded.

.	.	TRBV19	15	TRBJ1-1	CASSRSGGLNTEAFF	TGTGCCAGTAGTCGTTCGGGGGGACTGAACACTGAAGCTTTCTTT
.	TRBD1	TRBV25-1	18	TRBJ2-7	CASSAPGQGGEKGYEQYF	TGTGCCAGCAGTGCTCCGGGACAGGGAGGAGAAAAAGGATACGAGCAGTACTTC
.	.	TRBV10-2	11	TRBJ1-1	CASLLNTEAFF	TGCGCCAGTTTATTGAACACTGAAGCTTTCTTT
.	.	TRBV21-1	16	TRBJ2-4	CAGSKGQGKAKNIQYF	TGTGCCGGCAGCAAGGGACAGGGCAAAGCCAAAAACATTCAGTACTTC
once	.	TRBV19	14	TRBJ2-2	CASSIGGAGGELFF	TGTGCCAGTAGTATCGGAGGGGCCGGCGGGGAGCTGTTTTTT
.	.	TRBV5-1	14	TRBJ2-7	CASSLGQADYEQYF	TGCGCCAGCAGCTTGGGGCAGGCTGACTACGAGCAGTACTTC
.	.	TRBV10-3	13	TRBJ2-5	CAISLGVQETQYF	TGTGCCATCAGTTTAGGAGTACAAGAGACCCAGTACTTC
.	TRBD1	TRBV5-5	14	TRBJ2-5	CASSTGGIQETQYF	TGTGCCAGCAGTACAGGGGGGATACAAGAGACCCAGTACTTC
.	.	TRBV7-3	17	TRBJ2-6	CASTLTWGRTGANVLTF	TGTGCCAGCACCTTAACCTGGGGCAGAACTGGGGCCAACGTCCTGACTTTC
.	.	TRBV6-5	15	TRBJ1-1	CASSYLGRGSGEAFF	TGTGCCAGCAGTTACTTAGGCAGGGGATCCGGTGAAGCTTTCTTT
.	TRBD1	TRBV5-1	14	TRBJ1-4	CASSRDRGNEKLFF	TGCGCCAGCAGTCGGGACAGGGGAAATGAAAAACTGTTTTTT
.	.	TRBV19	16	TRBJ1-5	CASNPRSGPRGQPQHF	TGTGCCAGTAACCCTAGGTCCGGACCCCGGGGGCAGCCCCAGCATTTT
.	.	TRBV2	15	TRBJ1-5	CASSPGQTSNQPQHF	TGTGCCAGCAGTCCTGGACAGACTAGCAATCAGCCCCAGCATTTT
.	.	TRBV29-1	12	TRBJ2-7	CSVGHLSYEQYF	TGCAGCGTTGGACACCTCTCCTACGAGCAGTACTTC
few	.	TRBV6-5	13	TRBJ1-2	CASSYRGLYGYTF	TGTGCCAGCAGTTACAGAGGATTATATGGCTACACCTTC